One sample yielded the 10 T cell receptor beta chains listed below, sequenced in a study of T cell responses to AZD1222 COVID-19 vaccine. Assay used: immunoSEQ multiplex PCR; TCRdb lists only in-frame clones, some missing. This sample has approximately 180,000 clones, with just over 85% found just once. The material was peripheral blood, obtained on day 0 of AZD1222 vaccination. Receptor source: an adult in good health.

DNA for the CDR3: TGTGCCATCAATTATGGGGGCAGCTATGGCTACACCTTC. Amino acids: CAINYGGSYGYTF. J is TRBJ1-2 and V is TRBV10-3, with D perhaps TRBD1 (6 bases). The CDR3 covers 13 residues. The V gene lost 7 bases and the J gene lost 4 bases, with 13 bases spanning the gap. The germline CDR1 and CDR2 sequences are ENHRY and SYGVKD.

The chain carries TRBV11-2 and TRBJ2-3; D uncertain. This CDR3 contains 14 residues. Trimming stripped 5 bases from V and 6 bases from J, with 15 bases between. Germline V gene sequence: CDR1 SGHAT, CDR2 FQNNGV. CDR3: CASSPGEFRDTQYF. Written as DNA, the CDR3 is TGTGCCAGCAGCCCGGGCGAATTTCGGGATACGCAGTATTTT.

This chain uses TRBV5-1 with TRBJ1-5; TRBD1 matches 11 bases. This CDR3 is built from 15 residues. In germline, CDR1 is SGHRS, CDR2 YFSETQ. The junction had 1 base not matched to a gene; V was cut back by 1 base and J by 4 bases. The CDR3 sequence: CASSLRDRGNQPQHF. The DNA of the CDR3 is TGCGCCAGCAGCTTGCGGGACAGGGGGAATCAGCCCCAGCATTTT.

The rearrangement joins TRBV14 to TRBJ2-2, with 7 nucleotides matching TRBD2. The germline V gene has CDR1 SGHDN and CDR2 FVKESK. This CDR3 comprises 16 residues. The V segment lost 2 bases and the J segment 5 bases; nucleotides outside the gene matches: 8. The CDR3: CASSQNRDYRTGELFF. In DNA, the CDR3 is TGTGCCAGCAGCCAAAACCGGGACTACCGTACCGGGGAGCTGTTTTTT. Based on the CDR3 plus reference TRBV14 and TRBJ2-2, the full variable domain is EAGVTQFPSHSVIEKGQTVTLRCDPISGHDNLYWYRRVMGKEIKFLLHFVKESKQDESGMPNNRFLAERTGGTYSTLKVQPAELEDSGVYFCASSQNRDYRTGELFFGEGSRLTVL.

This clone was picked up one time. This sequence joins TRBV5-1 and TRBJ2-1; D is unresolved. The V end lost 2 bases, the J end lost 0 bases, and 9 bases lay between the germline ends. Germline V CDR1 and CDR2: SGHRS, YFSETQ. The CDR3 spans 15 residues. DNA of the CDR3: TGCGCCAGCAGCTTAGAGGTGAGCTCCTACAATGAGCAGTTCTTC. It yields the protein CASSLEVSSYNEQFF.

This clone was detected only a few times. The J gene is TRBJ1-2, the V gene TRBV19, with D unresolved. The CDR3 runs 13 residues. Germline CDR1 and CDR2: LNHDA and SQIVND (reference sequence). Trimming shortened V by 6 bases and J by 12 bases, and 20 bases separated the two germline ends. The CDR3 DNA sequence: TGTGCCAGTAGCCCCACGGTAACCCCAAGGCACACCTTC. It codes for CASSPTVTPRHTF.

The V and J genes are TRBV28 and TRBJ1-6; the D gene is possibly TRBD1 (5 bases). The length of the CDR3 is 16 residues. Trimming took off 5 bases at V and 5 bases at J, with 16 bases between the two ends. The germline CDR1 and CDR2 sequences are MDHEN and SYDVKM. Here the CDR3 DNA reads TGTGCCAGCAGTCCCAATAGGGACGGGAATAATTCACCCCTCCACTTT. The encoded protein is CASSPNRDGNNSPLHF.

The V gene is TRBV12-3 or TRBV12-4, the J gene TRBJ1-2; 9 bases line up with TRBD1. This CDR3 region has 13 residues. V shed 5 bases and J 7 bases; nucleotides not matched to a gene: 5. The chain's CDR3 is CASSADRGGGYTF. CDR3 DNA: TGTGCCAGCAGTGCTGACAGGGGGGGTGGCTACACCTTC.

This clone was observed a handful of times. The CDR3 loop is CASTPQGKNTEAFF. CDR3 bases: TGTGCCAGCACCCCCCAGGGTAAGAACACTGAAGCTTTCTTT. This chain links TRBV6-5 with TRBJ1-1; maybe TRBD1 (5 bases). The V and J ends lost 7 bases and 1 base respectively, with 13 bases between them. Per germline, CDR1 MNHEY and CDR2 SVGAGI. This CDR3 has 14 residues.

This chain connects TRBV11-3 to TRBJ2-7; 8 bases match TRBD1. The CDR3 is made up of 14 amino acids. The J segment lost 3 bases and the V segment lost 4 bases, leaving 5 bases of the junction unmatched. CDR1 is SGHNT, CDR2 YENEEA, per germline. This CDR3 reads CASSSRQGHYEQYF. CDR3 DNA sequence: TGTGCCAGCAGCTCCCGACAGGGGCACTACGAGCAGTACTTC.